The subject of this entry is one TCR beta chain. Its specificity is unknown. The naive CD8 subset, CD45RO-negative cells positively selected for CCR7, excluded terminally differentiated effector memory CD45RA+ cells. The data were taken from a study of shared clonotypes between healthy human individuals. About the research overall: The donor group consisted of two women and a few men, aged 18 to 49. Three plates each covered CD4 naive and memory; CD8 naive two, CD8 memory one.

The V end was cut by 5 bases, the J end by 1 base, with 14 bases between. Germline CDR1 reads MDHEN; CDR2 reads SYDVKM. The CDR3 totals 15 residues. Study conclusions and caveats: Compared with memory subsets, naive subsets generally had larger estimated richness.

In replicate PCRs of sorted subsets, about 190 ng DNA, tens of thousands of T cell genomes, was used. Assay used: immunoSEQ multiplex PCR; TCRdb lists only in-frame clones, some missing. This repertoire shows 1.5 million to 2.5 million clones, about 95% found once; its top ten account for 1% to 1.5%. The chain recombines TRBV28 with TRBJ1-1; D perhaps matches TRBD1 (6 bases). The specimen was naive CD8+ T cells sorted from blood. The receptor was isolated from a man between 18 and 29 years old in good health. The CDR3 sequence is CASSISGGPNTEAFF. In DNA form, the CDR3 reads TGTGCCAGCAGTATCAGCGGGGGGCCGAACACTGAAGCTTTCTTT.